This T cell receptor beta chain was observed in a study of early stage breast cancer tumors. Each sample had two DNA replicates, roughly 0.5 ug blood or roughly 1.4 ug tissue. Repertoires were generated with immunoSEQ multiplex PCR, while TCRdb's copy carries only in-frame clones and drops some. Among approximately 39,000 clones listed, roughly 70% were seen once. Study-level results: Comparing each tissue with blood distinguished tumor from normal in about 85% of the 16 patients. Most shared enriched TCRB sequences were commonly generated ones. Tumors had around 2.5-fold higher T cell density than normal breast.

Notes on this clone: Its antigen is not identified.

V lost 5 bases and J lost 1; bases outside the gene matches: 6. The CDR3 has 15 amino acids. From germline, CDR1 is LGHNT and CDR2 FRNRAP. Sequencing was carried out using blood. The V and J genes are TRBV12-5 and TRBJ1-1; 8 bases align to TRBD1. The sequence was obtained from a person aged 55 to 75 with breast cancer. The CDR3 DNA reads as TGTGCTAGTGGTACGACAGGGGCCTCGAACACTGAAGCTTTCTTT. This codes for CASGTTGASNTEAFF.